This T cell receptor beta chain was observed in a study of T cell responses to AZD1222 COVID-19 vaccine. Data came from immunoSEQ multiplex PCR; TCRdb stores just in-frame clones and leaves some out. The profile covers roughly 110,000 clones, with 80% to 95% appearing a single time and 6.5% to 10% taken by the ten largest. The germline CDR1 and CDR2 sequences are MDHEN and SYDVKM. There are 14 residues in the CDR3. V dropped 8 bases and J dropped 0; count of bases not matched to a gene: 7. The sequencing here drew on peripheral blood, taken 28 days after the second AZD1222 dose. The chain carries TRBV28 and TRBJ2-7; TRBD1 aligns across 7 bases. The receptor was isolated from an adult who received the AZD1222 COVID-19 vaccine. In DNA form, the CDR3 reads TGTGCCAGCCTTCCTGGACAGGCCTCCTACGAGCAGTACTTC. Protein product: CASLPGQASYEQYF.